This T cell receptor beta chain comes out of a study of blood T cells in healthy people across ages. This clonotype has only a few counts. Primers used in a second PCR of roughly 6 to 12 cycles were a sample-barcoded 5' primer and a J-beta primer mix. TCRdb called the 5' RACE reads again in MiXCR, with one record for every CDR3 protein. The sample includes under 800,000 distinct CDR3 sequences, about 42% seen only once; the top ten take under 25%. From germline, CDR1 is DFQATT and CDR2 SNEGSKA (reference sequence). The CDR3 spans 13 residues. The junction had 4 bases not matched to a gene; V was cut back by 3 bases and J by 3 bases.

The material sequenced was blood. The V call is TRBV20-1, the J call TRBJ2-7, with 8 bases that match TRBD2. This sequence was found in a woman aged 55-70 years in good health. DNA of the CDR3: TGCAGTGCTAGCGCTAGCGGGCGCTACGAGCAGTACTTC. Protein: CSASASGRYEQYF.